This TCR beta chain was found in a study of blood T cell repertoires in COVID-19 (dated by TCRdb to 2018 to 2021). Notes on the research overall: Samples from collaborators originated in the United States, Italy and Spain and spanned both the acute and convalescent phases of COVID-19. The samples were drawn from two sources: the first 160 participants of the ongoing ImmuneRACE study, and 1,000 to 1,500 subjects contributed by 6 global collaborators. The sample metadata nearly always contained a de-identified subject ID, COVID-19 status, age in years and sex. Deeply sampled blood TCRbeta repertoires from subjects exposed to, actively infected with, or recovered from COVID-19 were included in the dataset. The material from the prospective study consisted of cDNA or gDNA derived from T cells, B-cell-depleted T cells, or PBMCs. HLA class I and class II types, where available, came from metadata supplied by the sample provider rather than from assay-based typing. The repertoires were released in a freely available public database intended as a resource for research on the immune response to SARS-CoV-2. The investigation overall reported the following: The quantity of clinical and demographic metadata differed by source and by participant and was supplied without curation.

TCRbeta CDR3 regions were amplified from genomic DNA by means of the immunoSEQ Assay, a bias-controlled multiplex PCR. Per the authors' processing: The number of nucleated cells in each sample was estimated by amplification of reference gene primers within the assay. To quantify the absolute abundance of each unique TCRbeta CDR3 rearrangement, sequence reads were collapsed and filtered. For each sample, productive Simpson clonality was calculated as the square root of Simpson's diversity index across productive rearrangements. Drawn from immuneACCESS, this table holds only the in-frame rearrangements with V and J called that TCRdb kept. Clones are partly lost; checked studies trace under half to an unresolved V gene and leave the rest unexplained. V and J calls and clone size follow that table, whereas D and trimming were derived from the DNA. The sample data list tens of thousands of clones, and 70% to 85% of these were observed just once. The top ten hold 35% to 45% of the sample.

For CDR1 and CDR2, the germline V gene lists SGDLS and YYNGEE. Including cysteine and phenylalanine, the CDR3 has 16 amino acids. Solely the CDR3 DNA is kept, with 48 bases framed from the first base. The germline ends are 14 bases apart after V is trimmed by 0 bases and J by 4 bases. Turning to this clone: Its antigen remains unidentified. Per-base quality was not reported, and no clone a single base away is much larger than it.

The collaborating institutions used their own protocols to collect whole blood in K2EDTA tubes. Collaborator samples were shipped for TCRbeta analysis as frozen whole blood, isolated PBMCs, or DNA extracted from either sample type. The source material was peripheral blood. The source of this sequence is a woman in her seventies with acute or convalescent COVID-19. The chain was built from TRBV9 and TRBJ2-1, and perhaps TRBD2 as D gene, on 6 matching bases. In nucleotides, the sequence is TGTGCCAGCAGCGTAGGCGTGGGGGGTGTGTACAATGAGCAGTTCTTC. This codes for CASSVGVGGVYNEQFF.